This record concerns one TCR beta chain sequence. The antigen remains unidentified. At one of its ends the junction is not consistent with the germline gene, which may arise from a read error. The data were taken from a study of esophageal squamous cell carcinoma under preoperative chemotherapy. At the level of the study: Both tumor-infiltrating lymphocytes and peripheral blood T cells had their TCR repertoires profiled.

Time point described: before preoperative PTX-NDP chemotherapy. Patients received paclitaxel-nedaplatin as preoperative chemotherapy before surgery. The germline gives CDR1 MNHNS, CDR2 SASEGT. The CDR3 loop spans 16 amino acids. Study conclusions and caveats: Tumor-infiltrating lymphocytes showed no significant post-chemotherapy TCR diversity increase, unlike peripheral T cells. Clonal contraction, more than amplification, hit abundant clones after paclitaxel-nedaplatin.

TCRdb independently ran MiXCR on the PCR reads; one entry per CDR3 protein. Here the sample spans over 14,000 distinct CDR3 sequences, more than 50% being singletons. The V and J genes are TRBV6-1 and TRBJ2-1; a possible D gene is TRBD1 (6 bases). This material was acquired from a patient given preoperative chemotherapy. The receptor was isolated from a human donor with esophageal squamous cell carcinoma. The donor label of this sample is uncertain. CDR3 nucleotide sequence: TGTGCCAGCAGTAATTCACAGGGAGAACCCTCCGGGGAGCAGTTTTTC. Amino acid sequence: CASSNSQGEPSGEQFF.